This T cell receptor beta chain is from a study of control samples from healthy donors and cancer patients. The CDR3 extends over 12 amino acids. The germline V and J ends were trimmed by 0 bases and 5 bases, with 5 bases remaining between them. Looked up from germline, CDR1 is LGHDT and CDR2 is YNNKEL (reference sequence). Repertoires were generated with immunoSEQ multiplex PCR, while TCRdb's copy carries only in-frame clones and drops some. The data contain tens of thousands of clones, more than 70% of them singletons. This chain joins TRBV3-1 (or the pseudogene TRBV3-2) and TRBJ2-7; D not certain. The sequenced sample was PBMCs. This receptor was identified in a woman aged 55 to 70 with lung cancer. This CDR3 reads CASSQDIHEQYF. The CDR3 DNA is TGTGCCAGCAGCCAAGATATCCACGAGCAGTACTTC.